The 30 T cell receptor beta chains presented below share a single source sample, sequenced in a study of T cells in tuberculosis. TCRdb's table, derived via immunoSEQ multiplex PCR, lists solely in-frame clones and lacks some. The table has 25,000 to 35,000 clones, approximately 94% seen once. Sequenced input: PBMCs. The origin of the receptors is a donor between 10 and 35 years old with latent tuberculosis or without tuberculosis infection.

J is TRBJ2-1 and V is TRBV2; 7 bases agree with TRBD2. Per the germline V gene, CDR1 is SNHLY and CDR2 is FYNNEI. Unmatched junction bases numbered 4, after V lost 5 bases and J lost 0 bases. The CDR3 is 15 amino acids. CDR3 in amino acids: CASSQERDSYNEQFF. CDR3 bases: TGTGCCAGCAGTCAAGAGCGGGACTCCTACAATGAGCAGTTCTTC. The full variable domain, rest sourced from reference TRBV2 and TRBJ2-1, is EPEVTQTPSHQVTQMGQEVILRCVPISNHLYFYWYRQILGQKVEFLVSFYNNEISEKSEIFDDQFSVERPDGSNFTLKIRSTKLEDSAMYFCASSQERDSYNEQFFGPGTRLTVL.

The V gene is TRBV29-1, the J gene TRBJ2-1; TRBD2 agrees at 9 bases. V was clipped by 8 bases and J by 0 bases; unmatched bases: 14. Germline values: CDR1 SQVTM, CDR2 ANQGSEA. The length of the CDR3 is 17 residues. The CDR3 sequence: CSLSSGGIPSSYNEQFF. The CDR3 DNA follows: TGCAGCCTTAGTAGCGGGGGAATACCTAGCTCCTACAATGAGCAGTTCTTC.

The V gene is TRBV6-1, the J gene TRBJ2-5, with D perhaps TRBD1 (5 bases). The germline V gene has CDR1 MNHNS and CDR2 SASEGT. Trimming took 1 base from V and 3 from J, leaving 21 bases between them. The CDR3 totals 18 residues. CDR3 sequence: CASSEVTFRASDKETQYF. As DNA, the CDR3 is TGTGCCAGCAGTGAAGTAACCTTCAGGGCGTCGGATAAAGAGACCCAGTACTTC.

V and J are TRBV7-8 and TRBJ2-2, with D perhaps matching TRBD1 (5 bases). Looked up from germline, CDR1 is SGHVS and CDR2 is FQNEAQ. V lost 2 bases and J 4 bases, leaving 8 bases between the germline ends. The CDR3 has 14 amino acids. CDR3 sequence reads: CASSLMQGTGELFF. The CDR3 bases are TGTGCCAGCAGCTTAATGCAGGGCACCGGGGAGCTGTTTTTT.

The V gene is TRBV27, the J gene TRBJ2-1; 10 nucleotides agree with TRBD1. The junction had 5 bases not matched to a gene; V was cut back by 6 bases and J by 9 bases. Germline CDR1 reads MNHEY; CDR2 reads SMNVEV (reference sequence). The CDR3 sequence is 13 residues long. The CDR3, as DNA: TGTGCCAGCAGCCGGGGACAGGGGCCTGAGCAGTTCTTC. The encoded protein is CASSRGQGPEQFF.

The chain uses TRBV29-1 and TRBJ2-5; TRBD1 might be the D (6 bases). The germline V gene encodes CDR1 SQVTM and CDR2 ANQGSEA. CDR3 length: 14 amino acids. V was shortened by 0 bases and J by 5 bases, with 13 bases between the two germline ends. The CDR3 loop reads CSVEESRRGETQYF. The CDR3 nucleotides are TGCAGCGTTGAAGAAAGTCGCAGGGGCGAGACCCAGTACTTC.

The V gene is TRBV7-8, the J gene TRBJ2-7; 7 bases line up with TRBD2. V trimming: 5 bases; J trimming: 1 base; junction bases outside the gene matches: 11. The germline CDR1 and CDR2 sequences are SGHVS and FQNEAQ. The CDR3 sequence is 16 residues long. CDR3 nucleotide sequence: TGTGCCAGCAGCCCCCTACTAGCGTCTTCTTCCTACGAGCAGTACTTC. Translation: CASSPLLASSSYEQYF.

This clone occurred once. The chain joins TRBV30 to TRBJ2-5; D is possibly TRBD2 (6 bases). V lost 0 bases and J lost 6, with 14 bases in between. The CDR3 has 14 residues. In germline, CDR1 is GTSNPN, CDR2 SVGIG (reference sequence). CDR3 region: CAWSVRGGIKTQYF. The CDR3 DNA is TGTGCCTGGAGTGTCCGGGGCGGGATAAAGACCCAGTACTTC.

The rearrangement uses TRBV9 and TRBJ2-7; 10 bases match TRBD1. The junction had 4 bases not matched to a gene; V was cut back by 0 bases and J by 7 bases. The CDR3 covers 14 residues. CDR1 and CDR2 from the germline V gene are SGDLS and YYNGEE. The CDR3 bases are TGTGCCAGCAGCGTAGGGACAGGGGGTGGTGAGCAGTACTTC. It specifies CASSVGTGGGEQYF. Drawing the rest from reference TRBV9 and TRBJ2-7, the complete variable domain is DSGVTQTPKHLITATGQRVTLRCSPRSGDLSVYWYQQSLDQGLQFLIQYYNGEERAKGNILERFSAQQFPDLHSELNLSSLELGDSALYFCASSVGTGGGEQYFGPGTRLTVT.

This rearrangement joins TRBV28 to TRBJ1-5; D may be TRBD1 (6 bases). V dropped 5 bases and J dropped 3 bases, with 11 bases sitting between them. This CDR3 is built from 14 residues. Germline CDR1 and CDR2: MDHEN and SYDVKM. This CDR3 is CASSLGDTNQPQHF. As DNA, the CDR3 is TGTGCCAGCAGTCTGGGGGACACCAATCAGCCCCAGCATTTT. The entire variable domain, with the rest obtained from reference TRBV28 and TRBJ1-5, is as follows: DVKVTQSSRYLVKRTGEKVFLECVQDMDHENMFWYRQDPGLGLRLIYFSYDVKMKEKGDIPEGYSVSREKKERFSLILESASTNQTSMYLCASSLGDTNQPQHFGDGTRLSIL.

This rearrangement joins TRBV19 to TRBJ2-3, with a possible D match to TRBD1 (6 bases). This CDR3 has 13 amino acids. The V end lost 10 bases, the J end lost 1 base, and 12 bases lay between the germline ends. CDR1 is LNHDA, CDR2 SQIVND, per germline (reference sequence). CDR3 DNA sequence: TGTGCCACCAGGGGTTTCGGCACAGATACGCAGTATTTT. Translation: CATRGFGTDTQYF.

V and J are TRBV29-1 and TRBJ2-7; 7 nucleotides line up with TRBD1. Germline assignment: CDR1 SQVTM and CDR2 ANQGSEA. Trimming cost V 4 bases and J 1 base; bases outside gene matches: 4. The CDR3 runs to 13 residues. The CDR3 DNA reads as TGCAGCGTTGGCTGGACAGGATCCTACGAGCAGTACTTC. Translated, it gives CSVGWTGSYEQYF.

This clone is a singleton in its sample. The rearrangement joins TRBV7-3 to TRBJ2-2; 13 bases agree with TRBD2. J was trimmed by 4 bases and V by 1 base; bases with no gene match: 9. This CDR3 contains 19 residues. Germline loops: CDR1 SGHTA, CDR2 FQGTGA. The CDR3 region is CASSLRGLAGVRITGELFF. Here the CDR3 DNA reads TGTGCCAGCAGCTTAAGAGGACTAGCGGGAGTTCGTATCACCGGGGAGCTGTTTTTT.

This chain uses TRBV7-9 with TRBJ1-1, with 7 bases aligning to TRBD1. The V and J ends lost 4 bases and 4 bases, in that order; junction bases with no gene match: 9. Germline CDR1 is SEHNR and CDR2 is FQNEAQ (reference sequence). The CDR3 has 15 residues. This CDR3 reads CASSYDRVDRTEAFF. The CDR3 nucleotides read TGTGCCAGCAGCTACGACAGGGTCGATCGCACTGAAGCTTTCTTT.

The J gene is TRBJ2-2, the V gene TRBV10-2; no firm D call. This CDR3 is 14 amino acids long. From germline, CDR1 is WSHSY and CDR2 SAAADI. The V end was cut by 0 bases, the J end by 5 bases, with 7 bases between. The CDR3 nucleotides read TGCGCCAGCAGTGAGTCGTCCGGGACCGGGGAGCTGTTTTTT. Residues: CASSESSGTGELFF.

The chain uses TRBV2 and TRBJ1-2, with D perhaps matching TRBD1 (5 bases). In germline, CDR1 is SNHLY, CDR2 FYNNEI. V shed 4 bases and J shed 7 bases, with 16 bases lying between them. The CDR3 sequence is 14 residues long. The CDR3 nucleotides are TGTGCCAGCAGTGCGAAGGAGGGGATTGTTGGCTACACCTTC. The encoded protein is CASSAKEGIVGYTF.

J is TRBJ1-2 and V is TRBV6-5, with 11 positions matching TRBD1. The ends lost 6 bases at V and 8 bases at J; junction bases unmatched: 8. The CDR3 runs to 14 residues. Germline CDR1 MNHEY, CDR2 SVGAGI. CDR3 protein: CASRGDRGEEGYTF. DNA for the CDR3: TGTGCCAGCAGGGGGGACAGGGGGGAAGAGGGCTACACCTTC.

V and J are TRBV11-2 and TRBJ2-1; 9 positions agree with TRBD2. Germline CDR1 is SGHAT and CDR2 is FQNNGV. With 5 bases clipped from V and 4 bases from J, the junction kept 6 bases outside the gene matches. There are 15 residues in the CDR3. CDR3 sequence: CASSTLAGSYNEQFF. CDR3 coding DNA: TGTGCCAGCAGCACCCTAGCGGGATCTTACAATGAGCAGTTCTTC. The full variable domain, in which reference TRBV11-2 and TRBJ2-1 provide the parts outside the CDR3, is EAGVAQSPRYKIIEKRQSVAFWCNPISGHATLYWYQQILGQGPKLLIQFQNNGVVDDSQLPKDRFSAERLKGVDSTLKIQPAKLEDSAVYLCASSTLAGSYNEQFFGPGTRLTVL.

V is TRBV27 and J is TRBJ1-1, with D possibly being TRBD1 (5 bases). The V gene lost 5 bases and the J gene lost 0 bases, with 7 bases spanning the gap. The CDR3 runs to 13 residues. Germline CDR1 and CDR2: MNHEY and SMNVEV (reference sequence). The CDR3 bases are TGTGCCAGCAGTGTACAGGTGAACACTGAAGCTTTCTTT. Translated, it gives CASSVQVNTEAFF.

The chain joins TRBV7-6 to TRBJ2-2, with TRBD2 identical over 16 bases. V lost 5 bases to trimming and J lost 1 base; unmatched junction nucleotides: 4. The CDR3 is made up of 18 amino acids. The germline CDR1 and CDR2 sequences are SGHVS and FNYEAQ. CDR3 amino acids: CASSTGLAGGLNTGELFF. Here the CDR3 DNA reads TGTGCCAGCAGCACGGGACTAGCGGGAGGGTTGAACACCGGGGAGCTGTTTTTT.

This sequence joins TRBV30 and TRBJ2-1, with TRBD2 matching over 7 bases. The CDR3 sequence is 16 residues long. Germline assignment: CDR1 GTSNPN and CDR2 SVGIG (reference sequence). Trimming took 1 base from V and 0 from J; bases not matched to a gene: 6. In DNA form, the CDR3 reads TGTGCCTGGAGTGGAGGCGGGAGTGTCTCCTACAATGAGCAGTTCTTC. Its translation: CAWSGGGSVSYNEQFF.

The V call is TRBV27, the J call TRBJ2-1; no definite D call. Germline V gene lookup returns CDR1 MNHEY and CDR2 SMNVEV (reference sequence). V was trimmed by 2 bases and J by 8 bases, leaving 10 bases between them. The CDR3 length is 13 residues. CDR3 in amino acids: CASSLGLVDEQFF. The DNA of the CDR3 is TGTGCCAGCAGTTTAGGCCTAGTAGATGAGCAGTTCTTC.

The V call is TRBV29-1, the J call TRBJ1-2; D is uncertain. The germline CDR1 and CDR2 sequences are SQVTM and ANQGSEA. The CDR3 totals 13 residues. The CDR3, as DNA: TGCAGTTTTCTGGGCCCGGGATTTGATGGCTACACCTTC. Its translation: CSFLGPGFDGYTF.

This clone was counted between two and nine times. The chain uses TRBV27 and TRBJ1-1; D is unclear. The germline V and J ends were trimmed by 7 bases and 4 bases, with 16 bases remaining between them. This CDR3 has 14 residues. Germline lookup yields CDR1 MNHEY and CDR2 SMNVEV (reference sequence). This CDR3 reads CASTPGNYPTEAFF. The DNA of the CDR3 is TGTGCCAGCACCCCCGGCAACTACCCCACTGAAGCTTTCTTT.

The chain has TRBV6-5 and TRBJ2-7, with D possibly matching TRBD1 (5 bases). CDR3 length: 15 residues. Germline V gives CDR1 MNHEY, CDR2 SVGAGI. Trimming pared 0 bases from V and 0 bases from J, leaving 9 bases between. The CDR3 region has the DNA TGTGCCAGCAGTTACTCGCAGGGATACTCCTACGAGCAGTACTTC. Its protein product is CASSYSQGYSYEQYF.

The rearrangement joins TRBV5-1 to TRBJ1-1; no reliable D call. Trimming stripped 3 bases from V and 2 bases from J, with 14 bases between. The CDR3 spans 15 residues. The germline V gene has CDR1 SGHRS and CDR2 YFSETQ. In DNA, the CDR3 is TGCGCCAGCAGCTCGAGATCCGGGAGTAACACTGAAGCTTTCTTT. Amino acids: CASSSRSGSNTEAFF.

The chain recombines TRBV7-8 with TRBJ1-2, with D possibly TRBD1 on 6 matching bases. Trimming removed 5 bases at V and 8 bases at J, with 12 bases between. Germline assignment: CDR1 SGHVS and CDR2 FQNEAQ. The CDR3 consists of 12 residues. Written as DNA, the CDR3 is TGTGCCAGCAGCCCGCCAGGGGAGGGCTACACCTTC. Residues: CASSPPGEGYTF.

This clone has just one count. The chain couples TRBV30 to TRBJ1-5; D might be TRBD1 (5 bases). Germline CDR1 GTSNPN, CDR2 SVGIG (reference sequence). The V end was cut by 7 bases, the J end by 1 base, with 17 bases between. The CDR3 spans 15 residues. CDR3: CALPLYGGSNQPQHF. CDR3 in DNA: TGTGCCTTACCCCTGTACGGGGGGAGCAATCAGCCCCAGCATTTT.

The rearrangement links TRBV2 to TRBJ2-5; 10 nucleotides agree with TRBD2. This CDR3 is built from 16 residues. From germline, CDR1 is SNHLY and CDR2 FYNNEI. Trimming cost V 3 bases and J 4 bases; bases outside gene matches: 8. The CDR3 bases are TGTGCCAGCAGTGACACCCCTAGCGGGAGCAGAGAGACCCAGTACTTC. This sequence encodes CASSDTPSGSRETQYF.

The chain employs TRBV28 and TRBJ2-7; tentatively, D is TRBD1 (6 bases). The ends were cut back, 7 bases at V and 6 bases at J, with 22 bases in the middle. This CDR3 is 15 amino acids long. In germline, CDR1 is MDHEN, CDR2 SYDVKM. CDR3 protein: CASNPIISGAVEQYF. CDR3 nucleotides: TGTGCCAGCAACCCAATTATTTCAGGGGCGGTCGAGCAGTACTTC.